This section outlines one T cell receptor beta chain sequence together with its context. The antigen remains undetermined. Germline V lookup: CDR1 MNHGY, CDR2 SAAAGT. The CDR3 runs to 17 residues. Germline trimming cut 2 bases from V and 0 bases from J; bases unmatched to any gene: 7. The sample belongs to a study of T cells in localized non-small cell lung cancer. Study-wide results and caveats: Appearances in adjacent lung were noted for a median 57 of the top 100 tumor clones.

Measured with immunoSEQ multiplex PCR; TCRdb has only the in-frame clones, and not every one. The data hold over a thousand clones, with approximately 31% observed a single time. The sample here was normal lung tissue next to the tumor, taken before any cancer treatment. V usage is TRBV6-8 and J usage is TRBJ1-1, with 9 nucleotides matching TRBD1. The TCR was taken from a male donor aged 60 or over with stage II lung adenocarcinoma. DNA for the CDR3: TGTGCCAGCAGTTACCACCCGACAGGGGGATTGAACACTGAAGCTTTCTTT. It encodes CASSYHPTGGLNTEAFF.